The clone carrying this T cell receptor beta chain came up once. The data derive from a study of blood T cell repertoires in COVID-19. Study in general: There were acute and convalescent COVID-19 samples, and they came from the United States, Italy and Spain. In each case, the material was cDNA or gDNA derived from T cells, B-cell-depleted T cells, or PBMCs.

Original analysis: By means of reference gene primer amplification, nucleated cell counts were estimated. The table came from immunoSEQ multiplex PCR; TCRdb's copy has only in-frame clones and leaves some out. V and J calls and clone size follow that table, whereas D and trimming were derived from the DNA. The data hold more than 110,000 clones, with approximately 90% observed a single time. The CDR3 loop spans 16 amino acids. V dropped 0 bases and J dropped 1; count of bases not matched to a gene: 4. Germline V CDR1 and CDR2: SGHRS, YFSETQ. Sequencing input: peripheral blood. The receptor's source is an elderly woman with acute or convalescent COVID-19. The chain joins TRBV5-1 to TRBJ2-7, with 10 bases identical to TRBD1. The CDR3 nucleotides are TGCGCCAGCAGCTTGGGGACAGGGGGTCCTTCCTACGAGCAGTACTTC. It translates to CASSLGTGGPSYEQYF.